The entry below gives a single T cell receptor (beta chain) sequence along with its context. Its antigen is not known. The sample comes from a study of graft-versus-host responses after intestinal transplantation. Whole-study context: Anti-thymocyte globulin induction was given to all recipients, followed by tacrolimus and steroids for three to four years.

The study, taken as a whole, reports: In recipient marrow, GvH clones were found, and some appeared first in ileum or blood. Early declines in HvG clones that occurred post-transplant were associated with peak circulating GvH clone levels.

This table comes from immunoSEQ multiplex PCR, and its TCRdb copy is limited to in-frame clones, with some not included. Found here are approximately 68,000 clones, roughly 89% of them singletons; the top ten hold around 4%. The germline V and J ends were trimmed by 6 bases and 0 bases, with 6 bases remaining between them. In germline, CDR1 is MNHEY, CDR2 SVGAGI. This CDR3 has 14 residues. V is TRBV6-5 and J is TRBJ1-6; D remains unclear. The source material was unstimulated CD8+ T cells sorted from spleen or lymph node cells, sampled before transplant. This TCR came from a human donor who was the organ donor for an intestinal transplant. The CDR3 DNA reads as TGTGCCAGCAGCCCTTCCTCCTATAATTCACCCCTCCACTTT. The encoded protein is CASSPSSYNSPLHF.